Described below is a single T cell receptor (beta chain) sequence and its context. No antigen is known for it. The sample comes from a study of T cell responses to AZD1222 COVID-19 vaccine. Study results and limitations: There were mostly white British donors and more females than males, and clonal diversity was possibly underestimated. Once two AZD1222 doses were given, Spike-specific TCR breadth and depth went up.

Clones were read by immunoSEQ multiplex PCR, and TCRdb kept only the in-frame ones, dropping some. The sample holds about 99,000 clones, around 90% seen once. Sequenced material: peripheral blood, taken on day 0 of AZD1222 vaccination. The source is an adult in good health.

CDR3 sequence: CSVGLRQDTEAFF. In DNA form, the CDR3 reads TGCAGCGTTGGCCTCAGACAGGACACTGAAGCTTTCTTT. The chain joins TRBV29-1 to TRBJ1-1; TRBD1 is a possible D gene (6 bases). Trimming pared 4 bases from V and 3 bases from J, leaving 12 bases between. This CDR3 has 13 residues. The V gene's germline CDR1 is SQVTM and CDR2 ANQGSEA.